The clone carrying this T cell receptor (beta chain) was seen once. The target antigen is unknown. TCRdb analysed the reads with MiXCR anew, one entry per CDR3 protein. The data contain around 65,000 distinct CDR3 sequences, 45% to 50% of them seen just once; the ten biggest clones take up roughly 2.2%. Per the germline V gene, CDR1 is MNHEY and CDR2 is SMNVEV (reference sequence). V was shortened by 6 bases and J by 2 bases, with 14 bases between the two germline ends. The CDR3 is 16 amino acids. The entry originates in a study of type 1 regulatory T cells. Overall study context: T-allo10 is a Tr1-enriched, alloantigen-specific CD4 T cell product made in vitro.

Notes on the study in general: Type 1 regulatory T cells had a more restricted TCR repertoire than non-type 1 regulatory T cells.

The chain recombines TRBV27 with TRBJ1-6, with unresolved D. Sequencing input: cultured non-Tr1 T cells, either the whole culture or a sorted T cell fraction (not recorded which). The TCR sequence derives from a human donor in good health. The CDR3 DNA reads as TGTGCCAGCAGCCTCCGGGCCTTAACCTATAATTCACCCCTCCACTTT. It yields the protein CASSLRALTYNSPLHF.